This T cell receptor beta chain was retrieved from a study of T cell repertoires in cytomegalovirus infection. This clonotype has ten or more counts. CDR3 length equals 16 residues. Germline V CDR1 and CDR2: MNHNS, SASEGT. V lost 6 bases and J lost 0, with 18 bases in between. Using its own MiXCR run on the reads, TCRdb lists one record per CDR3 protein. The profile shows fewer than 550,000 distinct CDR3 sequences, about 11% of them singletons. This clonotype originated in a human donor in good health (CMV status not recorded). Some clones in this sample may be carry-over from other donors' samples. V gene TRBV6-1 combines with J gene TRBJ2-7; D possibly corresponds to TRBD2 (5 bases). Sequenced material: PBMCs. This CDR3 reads CASRPGWERNSYEQYF. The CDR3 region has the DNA TGTGCCAGCAGGCCGGGGTGGGAGCGGAACTCCTACGAGCAGTACTTC.